A selection of T cell receptor beta chains follows, all from one sample in a study of spatial heterogeneity in lung cancer. TCRdb redid the calling of the 5' RACE reads with MiXCR, one entry per CDR3 protein. The table includes 95,000 to 130,000 distinct CDR3 sequences, 12% detected once. The specimen was PBMCs, collected at follow-up. All receptors derive from a male donor with early-stage non-small cell lung cancer. CDR3s include the opening cysteine and the closing phenylalanine or tryptophan. The D gene is left open where the match is weak. Where a row states a size, it is once, few, many or the class of an expanded clone; other rows omit it.

DNA	CDR3	V	D	size	J
TGTGCCAGCAGTCGAGGGGAGCGTGGTGAAAAACTGTTTTTT	CASSRGERGEKLFF	TRBV11-1	NA	few	TRBJ1-4
TGTGCCAGCAGCTTAGAGGCGGCGGACAGGGGCTATGGCTACACCTTC	CASSLEAADRGYGYTF	TRBV7-9	TRBD1	many	TRBJ1-2
TGTGCCAGCAGGACCGGGACAGAGCGGTACAATCAGCCCCAGCATTTT	CASRTGTERYNQPQHF	TRBV6-6	TRBD1	NA	TRBJ1-5
TGTGCCAGCAGCGTAGGACTCCTCGGGGAGCAGTTCTTC	CASSVGLLGEQFF	TRBV9	NA	NA	TRBJ2-1
TGTGCCATCAACCCGGGGAACACAGATACGCAGTATTTT	CAINPGNTDTQYF	TRBV10-3	NA	NA	TRBJ2-3
TGTGCCAGCAGCCCGGACTGGAAGGGCTACACCTTC	CASSPDWKGYTF	TRBV5-8	NA	few	TRBJ1-2
TGTGCCAGCAGTTTATCCGGGTCAGGGTATGGCTACACCTTC	CASSLSGSGYGYTF	TRBV27	NA	NA	TRBJ1-2
TGTGCCAGCAGCGAGACAGGGTCTTACACTGAAGCTTTCTTT	CASSETGSYTEAFF	TRBV6-6	TRBD1	NA	TRBJ1-1
TGTGCCAGCAGTTACGGGGGGAATCAGCCCCAGCATTTT	CASSYGGNQPQHF	TRBV6-5	NA	many	TRBJ1-5
TGCAGTGCTAGACGGGGCAGGACAAATCAGCCCCAGCATTTT	CSARRGRTNQPQHF	TRBV20-1	NA	few	TRBJ1-5
TGTGCCAGCAGTTCCCAGACAATACCGCTGCAGTTCTTC	CASSSQTIPLQFF	TRBV12-3/TRBV12-4	NA	few	TRBJ2-1
TGCAGTGCTCGGAGACAGTCGAACACTGAAGCTTTCTTT	CSARRQSNTEAFF	TRBV20-1	NA	NA	TRBJ1-1
TGCGCCAGCAGCTTGGGCAGGAGCACAGATACGCAGTATTTT	CASSLGRSTDTQYF	TRBV5-1	NA	many	TRBJ2-3
TGTGCCAGCAGCTTAGATGGGGACTACAATGAGCAGTTCTTC	CASSLDGDYNEQFF	TRBV7-8	NA	few	TRBJ2-1
TGCGCCAGCACTAAAGACAGGGCGGACGGCACTGAAGCTTTCTTT	CASTKDRADGTEAFF	TRBV10-2	TRBD1	NA	TRBJ1-1
TGTGCCAGCAGTTTCCAGGGGCCCTATAATTCACCCCTCCACTTT	CASSFQGPYNSPLHF	TRBV28	NA	medium-sized	TRBJ1-6
TGTGCCACCAGCAGCACGCGGACTAGCGGGTTCCAAGAGACCCAGTACTTC	CATSSTRTSGFQETQYF	TRBV15	TRBD2	few	TRBJ2-5
TGCAGCGTTGGCAGGGGGATCTACGAGCAGTACTTC	CSVGRGIYEQYF	TRBV29-1	TRBD1	medium-sized	TRBJ2-7
TGTGCCAGCTACTCGCGAGTTTCGAATGAGCAGTTCTTC	CASYSRVSNEQFF	TRBV5-4	NA	NA	TRBJ2-1
TGTGCCAGCAGCTCTTCTAGCTCCTCCTACGAGCAGTACTTC	CASSSSSSSYEQYF	TRBV7-9	NA	many	TRBJ2-7
TGTGCCAGCAGCCCTGCTAGCGGGGGGGCCGCGAATGAGCAGTTCTTC	CASSPASGGAANEQFF	TRBV3-1	TRBD2	NA	TRBJ2-1
TGCCCAACCCTATCTGGCTACACCTTC	CPTLSGYTF	TRBV29-1	NA	NA	TRBJ1-2
TGTGCCAGCAGCCGAGCGAATGAGCAGTTCTTC	CASSRANEQFF	TRBV11-1	NA	many	TRBJ2-1
TGTGCCAGCAGCCAATCAAGCAATCAGCCCCAGCATTTT	CASSQSSNQPQHF	TRBV7-2	NA	few	TRBJ1-5
TGTGCCAGCAGCTTACCGGGGGGCACAGATACGCAGTATTTT	CASSLPGGTDTQYF	TRBV7-2	NA	NA	TRBJ2-3
TGTGCCAGCAGCTTGAGTGCCTACACAGATACGCAGTATTTT	CASSLSAYTDTQYF	TRBV5-5	NA	NA	TRBJ2-3
TGTGCCAGCAGCTTGAGTATCACCGGGGAGCTGTTTTTT	CASSLSITGELFF	TRBV7-9	NA	few	TRBJ2-2
TGTGCCAGCAGCCCAGACAGGGAAATACAAGAGACCCAGTACTTC	CASSPDREIQETQYF	TRBV7-9	TRBD1	many	TRBJ2-5
TGTGCCAGCAGGTTGGCAGGAAGCGACTACAATGAGCAGTTCTTC	CASRLAGSDYNEQFF	TRBV12-3/TRBV12-4	NA	few	TRBJ2-1
TGTGCCAGCAGTGAATCCGGCCGGGGGCGTTCACCCCTCCACTTT	CASSESGRGRSPLHF	TRBV25-1	NA	many	TRBJ1-6
TGTGCCAGCAGCCGGCTAACAGGGATGAACACTGAAGCTTTCTTT	CASSRLTGMNTEAFF	TRBV7-9	NA	many	TRBJ1-1
TGTGCCAGCAGCAGAGACGGGGGTCGGGATTCACCCCTCCACTTT	CASSRDGGRDSPLHF	TRBV7-9	NA	many	TRBJ1-6
TGTGCCAGCATTCGGGGTCGGAATCAGCCCCAGCATTTT	CASIRGRNQPQHF	TRBV6-1	NA	NA	TRBJ1-5
TGTGCCAGTAGTACCGGGACAGCTGGAGGTCAGCCCCAGCATTTT	CASSTGTAGGQPQHF	TRBV19	TRBD1	few	TRBJ1-5
TGTGCCAGCAGTTTACGGGCCGGGCAGGGAACCTACGAGCAGTACTTC	CASSLRAGQGTYEQYF	TRBV12-3/TRBV12-4	NA	many	TRBJ2-7
TGTGCCAGCAGCTTAGACACAGGGGCCTATCGCGTAGCTTTCTTT	CASSLDTGAYRVAFF	TRBV7-2	TRBD1	NA	TRBJ1-1
TGCAGCGTCAGGAAGCGGGCTTCCTACGAGCAGTACTTC	CSVRKRASYEQYF	TRBV29-1	NA	many	TRBJ2-7
TGTGCCAGTTACCGGGACATCCCGGCCGAGCAGTACTTC	CASYRDIPAEQYF	TRBV2	NA	many	TRBJ2-7
TGTGCCAGCAGTGGCAAGACAGGGGGCCCGTTTCAAGAGACCCAGTACTTC	CASSGKTGGPFQETQYF	TRBV6-6	TRBD1	many	TRBJ2-5
TGCAGTGCCAGCGGCGGGGGGGCTATCGAGCAGTTCTTC	CSASGGGAIEQFF	TRBV20-1	TRBD2	NA	TRBJ2-1
TGTGCCAGCAGCCTAGGGGCCCAGACAGCGGGGATCGATGGCTACACCTTC	CASSLGAQTAGIDGYTF	TRBV7-9	NA	many	TRBJ1-2
TGTGCCAGCAGCCAAGAAGGGGTCAACGGACCTAACTATGGCTACACCTTC	CASSQEGVNGPNYGYTF	TRBV3-1	NA	few	TRBJ1-2
TGTGCCAGCAGCCAACCCGGGACAGGGGGCCGGGAGCAGTACTTC	CASSQPGTGGREQYF	TRBV11-2	TRBD1	many	TRBJ2-7
TGTGCCAGCAGCCCCAGGCGGAACACTGAAGCTTTCTTT	CASSPRRNTEAFF	TRBV12-3/TRBV12-4	NA	NA	TRBJ1-1
TGTGCCAGCAGCGCGACAGAACATACTGGAAACACCATATATTTT	CASSATEHTGNTIYF	TRBV7-8	NA	few	TRBJ1-3
TGCAGTGCCCGCCAAGATCTCCCATATGAAAAACTGTTTTTT	CSARQDLPYEKLFF	TRBV20-1	NA	NA	TRBJ1-4
TGCGCCAGCAGCTTAGGAATGTCGCTTAGTGAAAAACTGTTTTTT	CASSLGMSLSEKLFF	TRBV5-1	NA	NA	TRBJ1-4
TGTGCCAGCACTGGGCGGAATGAGCAGTTCTTC	CASTGRNEQFF	TRBV2	NA	NA	TRBJ2-1
TGTGCCACCAGCACCCCTAGCGGGACAGCCAAAAACATTCAGTACTTC	CATSTPSGTAKNIQYF	TRBV15	TRBD2	NA	TRBJ2-4
TGTGCCAGCAGCCCCAAAGGACTAGCGGGGGGGCACGGTGAGCAGTTCTTC	CASSPKGLAGGHGEQFF	TRBV7-2	TRBD2	many	TRBJ2-1